The clone carrying this T cell receptor beta chain was counted a few times. Antigen specificity is unknown. The sample belongs to a study of T cell repertoires in cytomegalovirus infection. Study background: It was the public TCR beta signatures that indicated both CMV infection and matching HLA type. Overall study results and limits: There were HLA-C-restricted CMV-specific TCR beta clonotypes dominating the ex vivo response.

CDR1 is SQVTM and CDR2 is ANQGSEA in the germline V gene. V lost 8 bases and J lost 7; bases outside the gene matches: 10. The CDR3 extends over 15 amino acids. One entry per CDR3 protein results from TCRdb running MiXCR on the reads. The table includes about 330,000 distinct CDR3 sequences, roughly 36% detected once. Here the sequenced sample was cultured PBMCs, taken from culture after CMV antigen stimulation. This clonotype was sampled from a human donor in good health (CMV status not recorded). Some clones in this sample may be carry-over from other donors' samples. V usage is TRBV29-1 and J usage is TRBJ2-2; 13 bases map to TRBD2. CDR3: CSPRTSGSRSGELFF. The CDR3 bases are TGCAGCCCGCGGACTAGCGGGAGCCGGAGCGGGGAGCTGTTTTTT.